One sample yielded the 12 T cell receptor beta chains listed below, sequenced in a study of beta chain features in type 1 diabetes. Expressed TCRB transcripts were sequenced because the isolated RNA had all been reverse transcribed beforehand. Assay: immunoSEQ multiplex PCR; the TCRdb copy retains only in-frame clones and omits some. Of 850,000 to 900,000 clones in the sample, about a sixth were seen once. Sequenced input: naive CD4+ T cells from blood. These receptors originate from a woman in her late teens or twenties in good health.

This clone was seen a few times. The chain links TRBV4-2 to TRBJ2-3; a weak D match, TRBD2 (5 bases). CDR1 and CDR2 from the germline V gene are LGHNA and YNFKEQ. Deletions cut 1 base from V and 2 bases from J, with 10 bases between. The CDR3 covers 15 residues. CDR3 coding DNA: TGTGCCAGCAGCCAAGGTCGGACTTCCACAGATACGCAGTATTTT. This translates into CASSQGRTSTDTQYF.

V usage is TRBV6-1 and J usage is TRBJ2-7, with TRBD2 identical over 7 bases. CDR1 MNHNS and CDR2 SASEGT come from the germline V gene. CDR3 length equals 12 residues. The V and J ends lost 8 bases and 3 bases, in that order; junction bases with no gene match: 4. The CDR3: CASLAVYYEQYF. The DNA of the CDR3 is TGTGCCAGCCTAGCGGTCTACTACGAGCAGTACTTC.

V gene TRBV18 combines with J gene TRBJ1-1; maybe TRBD1 (5 bases). This CDR3 is 13 amino acids long. Germline loops: CDR1 KGHSH, CDR2 LQKENI. Trimming removed 5 bases from V and 4 bases from J, with 11 bases in between. The CDR3 DNA sequence: TGTGCCAGCTCAGGCGGGGGGAGCACTGAAGCTTTCTTT. The encoded protein is CASSGGGSTEAFF.

This clone was seen more than once but under ten times. The chain is built from TRBV27 and TRBJ1-1, with 7 nucleotides matching TRBD1. There are 14 residues in the CDR3. CDR1 MNHEY and CDR2 SMNVEV come from the germline V gene (reference sequence). V lost 7 bases and J lost 1; bases outside the gene matches: 6. The CDR3 loop reads CASNDRVGNTEAFF. The CDR3 DNA is TGTGCCAGCAATGACAGGGTGGGGAACACTGAAGCTTTCTTT.

This clone was counted only a few times. This chain connects TRBV11-2 to TRBJ2-5; D unresolved. The germline gives CDR1 SGHAT, CDR2 FQNNGV. The CDR3 length is 14 residues. Between the trimmed V and J ends, which lost 1 base and 5 bases, there was a span of 11 bases. CDR3 nucleotide sequence: TGTGCCAGCAGCTTAGCGCCCCGAGGCGAGACCCAGTACTTC. Translating it yields CASSLAPRGETQYF. Variable domain in full (rest from reference TRBV11-2 and TRBJ2-5): EAGVAQSPRYKIIEKRQSVAFWCNPISGHATLYWYQQILGQGPKLLIQFQNNGVVDDSQLPKDRFSAERLKGVDSTLKIQPAKLEDSAVYLCASSLAPRGETQYFGPGTRLLVL.

This chain connects TRBV29-1 to TRBJ1-1; 8 bases are a match to TRBD1. Germline CDR1 is SQVTM and CDR2 is ANQGSEA. There are 14 residues in the CDR3. J was trimmed by 4 bases and V by 2 bases; bases with no gene match: 6. CDR3 nucleotide sequence: TGCAGCGTTGAACCCCAGGGGGCGCCCACTGAAGCTTTCTTT. It yields the protein CSVEPQGAPTEAFF.

This clone has more than one count but fewer than ten. Distinct nucleotide sequences in the sample also encode this CDR3. The chain employs TRBV2 and TRBJ1-2, with D uncertain. The CDR3 covers 13 residues. The V end lost 4 bases, the J end lost 3 bases, and 9 bases lay between the germline ends. Germline values: CDR1 SNHLY, CDR2 FYNNEI. The CDR3 loop is CASSVQADYGYTF. CDR3 bases: TGTGCCAGCAGTGTTCAAGCTGACTATGGCTACACCTTC.

The chain couples TRBV10-3 to TRBJ2-7; D gene ambiguous. V was trimmed by 6 bases and J by 3 bases, leaving 24 bases between them. CDR3 length equals 17 residues. Looked up from germline, CDR1 is ENHRY and CDR2 is SYGVKD. This CDR3 is CAIRKNSNEALGYEQYF. The CDR3, as DNA: TGTGCCATCAGGAAAAACAGTAACGAGGCCTTGGGCTACGAGCAGTACTTC.

This clone was seen only a few times. The chain links TRBV18 to TRBJ1-2; the match to TRBD1 covers 9 bases. The V and J ends lost 5 bases and 4 bases, in that order; junction bases with no gene match: 8. In germline, CDR1 is KGHSH, CDR2 LQKENI. The CDR3 is 15 residues long. The CDR3 is CASSVSGTGTYGYTF. Here the CDR3 DNA reads TGTGCCAGCTCAGTATCCGGGACAGGGACCTATGGCTACACCTTC. Supplemented by reference TRBV18 and TRBJ1-2, the full variable domain reads NAGVMQNPRHLVRRRGQEARLRCSPMKGHSHVYWYRQLPEEGLKFMVYLQKENIIDESGMPKERFSAEFPKEGPSILRIQQVVRGDSAAYFCASSVSGTGTYGYTFGSGTRLTVV.

This clone was observed a few times. The DNA of the CDR3 is TGTGCCAGCAGTTGGCTAGCGGGACCCCAAGAGACCCAGTACTTC. Encoded protein: CASSWLAGPQETQYF. The chain combines TRBV28 with TRBJ2-5; 9 bases match TRBD2. V shed 4 bases, J shed 1 base, and the junction held 4 bases outside the gene matches. The CDR3 contains 15 residues. Looked up from germline, CDR1 is MDHEN and CDR2 is SYDVKM.

In its sample, this clone was seen a few times. V gene TRBV28 combines with J gene TRBJ2-3; D uncertain. V lost 5 bases, J lost 6 bases, and 12 bases lay in between. This CDR3 region has 13 residues. Germline V gene sequence: CDR1 MDHEN, CDR2 SYDVKM. The CDR3, as DNA: TGTGCCAGCAGTGACGTCAGATCGGATACGCAGTATTTT. Translating gives CASSDVRSDTQYF.

V usage is TRBV15 and J usage is TRBJ2-3, with a weak D call TRBD1 (6 bases). The CDR3 contains 15 residues. Germline V gene lookup returns CDR1 LNHNV and CDR2 YYDKDF (reference sequence). The V gene lost 3 bases and the J gene lost 1 base, with 11 bases spanning the gap. CDR3 in DNA: TGTGCCACCAGCAGTAACAGGGTCGGCACAGATACGCAGTATTTT. It translates to CATSSNRVGTDTQYF.